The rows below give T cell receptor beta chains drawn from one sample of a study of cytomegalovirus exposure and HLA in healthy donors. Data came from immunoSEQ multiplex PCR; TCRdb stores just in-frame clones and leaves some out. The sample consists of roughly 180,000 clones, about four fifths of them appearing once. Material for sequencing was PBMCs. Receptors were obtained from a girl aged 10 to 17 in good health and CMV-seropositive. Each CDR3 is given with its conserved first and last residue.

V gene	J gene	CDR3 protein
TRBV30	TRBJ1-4	CAWSKNDRTRELFF
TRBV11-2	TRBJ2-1	CASTGRSGRYNEQFF
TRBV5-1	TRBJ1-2	CASSLDRGQSYGYTF
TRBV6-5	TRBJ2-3	CASSSYRGRTDTQYF
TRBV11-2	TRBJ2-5	CASSLVASRETQYF
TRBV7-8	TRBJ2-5	CASRQGASLETQYF
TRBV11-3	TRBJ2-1	CASLGGGAGGNEQFF
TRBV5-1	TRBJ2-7	CASSLWGGSSYEQYF
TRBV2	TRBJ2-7	CAITGTGIYEQYF
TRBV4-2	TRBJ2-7	CASSQDRSSSYEQYF
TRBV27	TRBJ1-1	CASSYPPTGGYTEAFF
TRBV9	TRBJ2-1	CASSPVRGGFNGQFF
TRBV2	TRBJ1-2	CASSVPENYGYTF
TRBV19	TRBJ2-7	CASRDRRNEQYF
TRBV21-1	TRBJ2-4	CASSADRVAKNIQYF
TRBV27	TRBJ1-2	CASSLVDLGALADGYTF
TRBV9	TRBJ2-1	CASSATTRPDNEQFF
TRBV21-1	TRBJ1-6	CASSRDRGWPISYRGGNSPLHF
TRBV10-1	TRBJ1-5	CASRVLTGQPQHF
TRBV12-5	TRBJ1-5	CASGLLANQPQHF